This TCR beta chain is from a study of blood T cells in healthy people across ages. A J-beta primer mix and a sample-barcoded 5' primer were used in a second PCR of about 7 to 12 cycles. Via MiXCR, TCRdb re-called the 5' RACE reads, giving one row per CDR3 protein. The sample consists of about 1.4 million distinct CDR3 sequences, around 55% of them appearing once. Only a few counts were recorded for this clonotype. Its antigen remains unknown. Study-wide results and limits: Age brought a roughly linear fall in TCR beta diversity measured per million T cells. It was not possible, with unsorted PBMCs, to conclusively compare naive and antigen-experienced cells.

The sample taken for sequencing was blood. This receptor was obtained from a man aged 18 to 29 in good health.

The CDR3 sequence: CSVADTQYF. CDR3 in DNA: TGCAGCGTCGCAGATACGCAGTATTTT. The chain has TRBV29-1 and TRBJ2-3; D remains unclear. The CDR3 is 9 residues long. Per germline, CDR1 SQVTM and CDR2 ANQGSEA. V gave up 6 bases and J gave up 4 bases, with 2 bases separating them.